The source of this T cell receptor beta chain is a study of blood T cell repertoires in COVID-19. CDR1 LNHDA and CDR2 SQIVND come from the germline V gene (reference sequence). The junction had 6 bases not matched to a gene; V was cut back by 5 bases and J by 5 bases. This CDR3 has 14 amino acids. Some clones are missing from TCRdb's copy, which holds only in-frame ones; the method was immunoSEQ multiplex PCR. This sample has over 150,000 clones; 83% occur once, and the top ten carry approximately 2%. The sequenced sample was peripheral blood. This receptor was identified in a woman of 80 years or more with acute or convalescent COVID-19. V is TRBV19 and J is TRBJ2-1, with TRBD2 matching 7 bases. The CDR3 region is CASSVTSRDNEQFF. The CDR3 DNA reads TGTGCCAGTAGTGTGACTAGCCGGGACAATGAGCAGTTCTTC.